The 11 T cell receptor beta chains presented below share a single source sample, sequenced in a study of T cells in women clearing cervical HPV infection. The repertoire was sequenced with immunoSEQ multiplex PCR; TCRdb's copy has only in-frame clones and lacks some. This sample's table reports approximately 44,000 clones. The sequenced sample consisted of blood buffy coat. These TCRs come from a woman between 18 and 69 years old with a cervical HPV16 infection that either progressed to CIN3+ or cleared (not recorded which).

CDR3 sequence reads: CASSLVQEPGNTIYF. Partial CDR3 DNA: TGTGCCAGCAGCTTGGTACAAGAACCTGGAAACACC. V is TRBV5-6 and J is TRBJ1-3; D not resolved. The CDR3 extends 3 residues past the end of the read, so its final part is completed from the germline J gene. Germline V lookup: CDR1 SGHDT, CDR2 YYEEEE. This CDR3 has 15 residues. Deletions cut 0 bases from V and 2 bases from J, with 9 bases between.

To note about this clone: The CDR3 end is not reached by the read, which stops 3 residues before it; the germline J gene fills it in. The rearrangement uses TRBV20-1 and TRBJ1-5, with 11 bases matching TRBD1. Unmatched junction bases numbered 10, after V lost 4 bases and J lost 5 bases. The V gene's germline CDR1 is DFQATT and CDR2 SNEGSKA (reference sequence). This CDR3 has 16 residues. The sequenced part of the CDR3 DNA is TGCAGTGCTAACCCTTCCGGGACAGGGGGATATCAGCCC. Translated: CSANPSGTGGYQP. The whole CDR3 reads CSANPSGTGGYQPQHF.

Note on this clone: Sequencing ends 3 residues short of the CDR3 end; the germline J gene provides the rest. The V call is TRBV20-1, the J call TRBJ2-3; 10 bases align to TRBD2. The CDR3 is 15 residues long. Germline V gene sequence: CDR1 DFQATT, CDR2 SNEGSKA (reference sequence). With V trimmed by 0 bases and J by 4 bases, 4 bases remained unmatched. The chain's CDR3 is CSARDSGGSPDTQYF. Incomplete CDR3 DNA: TGCAGTGCTAGAGATAGCGGGGGGTCCCCAGATACG.

The CDR3 bases that were read are TGTGCCAGTAGTATAGGGACAGGGAATGAAAAA. The encoded protein is CASSIGTGNEK. The whole CDR3 is CASSIGTGNEKLFF. This chain uses TRBV19 with TRBJ1-4, with 8 positions matching TRBD1. The read falls 3 residues short of the CDR3 end, and the missing part is taken from the germline J gene. The V gene end was trimmed by 1 base and the J gene end by 5 bases; junction bases not matched to a gene: 0. Germline CDR1 LNHDA, CDR2 SQIVND (reference sequence). This CDR3 has 14 residues.

Remarks on this clone: Read data end 3 residues before the CDR3 end; the end is taken from the germline J gene. The rearrangement links TRBV2 to TRBJ2-7; TRBD2 matches at 7 bases. The CDR3 totals 14 residues. Trimming took 6 bases from V and 0 from J; bases not matched to a gene: 5. CDR1 and CDR2 from the germline V gene are SNHLY and FYNNEI. CDR3 sequence reads: CASSRTSVSYEQYF. The covered CDR3 bases are TGTGCCAGCAGCCGTACTAGCGTCTCCTACGAG.

As for this clone: The read halts 3 residues ahead of the CDR3 end, with the missing end drawn from the germline J gene. The chain couples TRBV7-9 to TRBJ2-7; 9 positions agree with TRBD1. Germline CDR1 is SEHNR and CDR2 is FQNEAQ (reference sequence). The CDR3 is 15 amino acids. The junction had 5 bases not matched to a gene; V was cut back by 1 base and J by 4 bases. The CDR3 sequence: CASSLGLGQGYEQYF. The sequenced CDR3 bases are TGTGCCAGCAGCTTAGGATTGGGACAGGGATACGAG.

About this clone itself: The CDR3 end falls 3 residues outside the read, so it is completed with the germline J gene. The chain links TRBV19 to TRBJ1-4; TRBD1 matches at 10 bases. The CDR3 has 18 amino acids. The J segment lost 0 bases and the V segment lost 0 bases, leaving 4 bases of the junction unmatched. From germline, CDR1 is LNHDA and CDR2 SQIVND (reference sequence). CDR3 DNA, as far as it was read: TGTGCCAGTAGTATAGAGACAGGGGGCTCTACAACTAATGAAAAA. It specifies CASSIETGGSTTNEK. The entire CDR3 protein reads CASSIETGGSTTNEKLFF.

The CDR3 DNA, read in part, is TGCGCCAGCAGCCAAGAAGGGGGCACTGAA. Protein sequence: CASSQEGGTE. The complete CDR3 sequence is CASSQEGGTEAFF. The chain recombines TRBV4-1 with TRBJ1-1; a weak D match, TRBD1 (6 bases). The missing CDR3 end, 3 residues past where the read stops, is filled in from the germline J gene. This CDR3 has 13 amino acids. The germline gives CDR1 MGHRA, CDR2 YSYEKL. Trimming took off 0 bases at V and 4 bases at J, with 6 bases between the two ends.

In the case of this clone: The CDR3 extends 3 residues past the end of the read, so its final part is completed from the germline J gene. The chain has TRBV20-1 and TRBJ2-5; 7 nucleotides line up with TRBD2. Germline V CDR1 and CDR2: DFQATT, SNEGSKA (reference sequence). V lost 6 bases to trimming and J lost 4 bases; unmatched junction nucleotides: 14. The CDR3 sequence is 15 residues long. The sequenced part of the CDR3 DNA is TGCAGTGCCCCACTCACTTTCAGCGGGACAGAGACC. Residues: CSAPLTFSGTET. The whole CDR3 sequence is CSAPLTFSGTETQYF.

With respect to this clone: Read data end 3 residues before the CDR3 end; the end is taken from the germline J gene. This sequence joins TRBV28 and TRBJ2-1; 8 positions match TRBD1. CDR1 MDHEN and CDR2 SYDVKM come from the germline V gene. This CDR3 comprises 18 residues. J was trimmed by 0 bases and V by 7 bases; bases with no gene match: 14. The sequenced CDR3 bases are TGTGCCAGCACCGTCTCCGGGACAGGAAGGAGCTCCTACAATGAG. It encodes CASTVSGTGRSSYNE. The CDR3 in full is CASTVSGTGRSSYNEQFF.

Details on this clone: Read coverage stops 3 residues before the CDR3 terminus; the germline J gene supplies the remainder. The chain couples TRBV10-3 to TRBJ2-5; 10 bases align to TRBD2. This CDR3 spans 14 amino acids. With 3 bases clipped from V and 5 bases from J, the junction kept 3 bases outside the gene matches. The germline V gene has CDR1 ENHRY and CDR2 SYGVKD. The CDR3 loop reads CAISDGTSAETQYF. CDR3 DNA (partial): TGTGCCATCAGTGATGGGACTAGCGCGGAGACC.